This TCR beta chain was sequenced in a study of blood T cell repertoires in COVID-19. Study context: Acute-phase and convalescent COVID-19 samples originated in the United States, Italy and Spain. The analysed material was cDNA or gDNA that came from T cells, B-cell-depleted T cells, or PBMCs.

V gave up 3 bases and J gave up 3 bases; unmatched junction bases: 8. This CDR3 is built from 14 residues. Germline V gene lookup returns CDR1 DFQATT and CDR2 SNEGSKA (reference sequence). In the source study's methods: Researchers report that nucleated cell counts were estimated from reference gene primer amplification. Sequenced by immunoSEQ multiplex PCR; TCRdb stores in-frame clones only, minus some. That table gives V, J and clone size, and the DNA gave D and trimming. The table shows around 150,000 clones, with 78% occurring only once. The clonotype comes from an elderly woman with acute or convalescent COVID-19. Sample: peripheral blood. The V gene is TRBV20-1, the J gene TRBJ2-7; 7 positions match TRBD1. The CDR3 coding sequence is TGCAGTGCTAGTTCAGGGGGAGTGGGCTACGAGCAGTACTTC. Protein product: CSASSGGVGYEQYF.